A single sample is the source of the 15 T cell receptor beta chains below, sequenced in a study of cytomegalovirus exposure and HLA in healthy donors. The study ran its PCR with 60 Vbeta and 13 Jbeta primers. Clones were sequenced by immunoSEQ multiplex PCR, and TCRdb holds only the in-frame ones, with some missing. The sample contains about 120,000 clones, roughly 15% of which appear only once. The specimen was PBMCs. The receptors shown here come from a young woman in good health and CMV-seronegative.

This clone was detected a few times. The CDR3 loop is CSVQETGNTYEQYF. In nucleotides, the CDR3 is TGCAGCGTACAAGAGACAGGGAACACCTACGAGCAGTACTTC. V is TRBV29-1 and J is TRBJ2-7; 7 nucleotides align to TRBD1. Germline values: CDR1 SQVTM, CDR2 ANQGSEA. The CDR3 has 14 residues. The ends lost 6 bases at V and 2 bases at J; junction bases unmatched: 10.

This clone showed up just a few times. The chain joins TRBV4-1 to TRBJ1-2; tentative D call: TRBD1 (6 bases). The V end was cut by 3 bases, the J end by 6 bases, with 20 bases between. The CDR3 loop spans 16 amino acids. Germline V gives CDR1 MGHRA, CDR2 YSYEKL. CDR3 sequence reads: CASSHQRHRASDGYTF. The CDR3 bases are TGCGCCAGCAGCCACCAAAGACACAGGGCGTCGGATGGCTACACCTTC.

This chain uses TRBV28 with TRBJ2-2, with 9 bases lining up with TRBD1. The CDR3 is 15 amino acids. Germline V CDR1 and CDR2: MDHEN, SYDVKM. V dropped 5 bases and J dropped 7; count of bases not matched to a gene: 8. The CDR3 region has the DNA TGTGCCAGCAGTCCGGGACAGGGTAGAATCGGGGAGCTGTTTTTT. Its translation: CASSPGQGRIGELFF.

The gene calls are TRBV28 and TRBJ2-7; D is unclear. CDR3 size: 12 residues. Germline CDR1 is MDHEN and CDR2 is SYDVKM. Trimming removed 10 bases at V and 0 bases at J, with 10 bases between. The CDR3 region is CATVESSYEQYF. The CDR3 coding sequence is TGTGCCACCGTTGAGTCCTCCTACGAGCAGTACTTC.

V gene TRBV5-5 combines with J gene TRBJ1-5; perhaps TRBD1 as D (6 bases). The CDR3 extends over 17 amino acids. V shed 4 bases and J shed 3 bases, with 20 bases lying between them. The germline CDR1 and CDR2 sequences are SGHKS and YYEKEE (reference sequence). The CDR3 here is CASSRTPVTGDNQPQHF. As DNA, the CDR3 is TGTGCCAGCAGCCGAACCCCGGTGACAGGAGACAATCAGCCCCAGCATTTT.

The chain combines TRBV11-2 with TRBJ1-2; D is unclear. The CDR3 runs 13 residues. V gave up 1 base and J gave up 6 bases, with 9 bases separating them. Germline loops: CDR1 SGHAT, CDR2 FQNNGV. In DNA, the CDR3 is TGTGCCAGCAGCTTAGTGGTTCAGAATGGCTACACCTTC. It encodes CASSLVVQNGYTF.

This clone showed up just a few times. CDR3 loop: CASRPPGSSSSPLHF. For the CDR3, the DNA is TGTGCCAGCAGACCACCGGGGAGTAGTAGTTCACCCCTCCACTTT. The gene calls are TRBV28 and TRBJ1-6; D gene uncertain. The length of the CDR3 is 15 residues. CDR1 and CDR2 from the germline V gene are MDHEN and SYDVKM. V was pared by 6 bases and J by 9 bases, with 18 bases between. The variable domain in full, completed from reference TRBV28 and TRBJ1-6, reads DVKVTQSSRYLVKRTGEKVFLECVQDMDHENMFWYRQDPGLGLRLIYFSYDVKMKEKGDIPEGYSVSREKKERFSLILESASTNQTSMYLCASRPPGSSSSPLHFGNGTRLTVT.

This chain uses TRBV7-8 with TRBJ1-1, with 10 bases identical to TRBD1. CDR3 length equals 15 residues. V lost 3 bases, J lost 4 bases, and 5 bases stayed unmatched. Germline V CDR1 and CDR2: SGHVS, FQNEAQ. In DNA, the CDR3 is TGTGCCAGCAGCTTCATTGGACAGGGGGGCACTGAAGCTTTCTTT. Its translation: CASSFIGQGGTEAFF.

The V and J genes are TRBV28 and TRBJ1-5; TRBD1 matches 9 bases. The length of the CDR3 is 16 residues. V shed 6 bases and J 3 bases; nucleotides not matched to a gene: 9. Germline-derived CDR1 and CDR2 are MDHEN and SYDVKM. The CDR3 DNA reads TGTGCCAGCAGGGGAGGGACAGGGAGGAACAATCAGCCCCAGCATTTT. Protein product: CASRGGTGRNNQPQHF.

The chain recombines TRBV19 with TRBJ1-4, with D possibly being TRBD1 (5 bases). Germline-derived CDR1 and CDR2 are LNHDA and SQIVND (reference sequence). V lost 8 bases, J lost 2 bases, and 12 bases lay in between. The CDR3 contains 14 residues. The CDR3 reads CASGGHATNEKLFF. The CDR3 region has the DNA TGTGCCAGTGGCGGACATGCCACTAATGAAAAACTGTTTTTT.

The V gene is TRBV2, the J gene TRBJ1-2, with unresolved D. Trimming took off 3 bases at V and 0 bases at J, with 11 bases between the two ends. The CDR3 is 15 amino acids. Germline assignment: CDR1 SNHLY and CDR2 FYNNEI. The CDR3 loop reads CASSDNRGTNYGYTF. The CDR3 DNA sequence: TGTGCCAGCAGTGATAACCGCGGAACTAACTATGGCTACACCTTC.

This clone was observed a handful of times. Other nucleotide sequences in the sample specify the same CDR3. This sequence joins TRBV2 and TRBJ2-5, with 14 bases identical to TRBD2. The V and J ends lost 1 base and 2 bases, in that order; junction bases with no gene match: 0. The germline CDR1 and CDR2 sequences are SNHLY and FYNNEI. The CDR3 extends over 16 amino acids. The CDR3 DNA reads as TGTGCCAGCAGTGAAGGACTAGCGGGGGGGCAAGAGACCCAGTACTTC. Its protein is CASSEGLAGGQETQYF.

This clone was observed a few times. The chain couples TRBV5-4 to TRBJ1-2, with D possibly TRBD1 on 6 matching bases. Per germline, CDR1 SGHNT and CDR2 YYREEE (reference sequence). The CDR3 sequence is 14 residues long. V lost 7 bases and J lost 3, with 16 bases in between. CDR3 residues: CASSPRSGDYGYTF. The CDR3 DNA is TGTGCCAGCTCCCCCCGGTCAGGGGACTATGGCTACACCTTC.

This clone was seen a handful of times. The rearrangement joins TRBV9 to TRBJ2-5, with 10 nucleotides matching TRBD1. The CDR3 has 15 residues. Germline V gene data show CDR1 as SGDLS and CDR2 as YYNGEE. After removal of 3 bases from V and 2 bases from J, the junction contained 4 bases not matched to a gene. CDR3 region: CASSGQGAVQETQYF. The DNA for the CDR3 is TGTGCCAGCAGCGGACAGGGGGCCGTTCAAGAGACCCAGTACTTC.

This clone has more than one count but fewer than ten. The gene calls are TRBV19 and TRBJ1-5; 11 nucleotides match TRBD1. The CDR3 is 17 amino acids. Germline V lookup: CDR1 LNHDA, CDR2 SQIVND (reference sequence). The V gene end was trimmed by 3 bases and the J gene end by 3 bases; junction bases not matched to a gene: 7. In DNA form, the CDR3 reads TGTGCCAGTAGTATTACCGGGACAGGGGGTGCCAATCAGCCCCAGCATTTT. Translating it yields CASSITGTGGANQPQHF.